The rows below give T cell receptor beta chains drawn from one sample of a study of breast tumors, draining lymph nodes, adjacent tissues. TCRdb re-derived calls from the multiplex PCR reads in MiXCR, one entry per CDR3 protein. The sample records 150,000 to 200,000 distinct CDR3 sequences, about 30% being singletons. Specimen: axillary lymph node tissue. These receptors came from a female donor with breast cancer. Some clones in this sample may be carry-over from other donors' samples. The CDR3 runs from the conserved cysteine through the conserved F or W.

V,J,CDR3
TRBV4-1,TRBJ1-5,CASSHPNLGNQPQHF
TRBV20-1,TRBJ2-1,CSARDYSSDNEQFF
TRBV24-1,TRBJ1-4,CDYSLTNEKLFF
TRBV6-1,TRBJ2-1,CASSEAEAIPYNEQFF
TRBV7-9,TRBJ2-1,CASSSPRDRGGYNEQFF
TRBV28,TRBJ1-5,CASSSIDNSNQPQHF
TRBV6-5,TRBJ2-1,CASSYSGGVVGNEQFF
TRBV29-1,TRBJ2-3,CSVDLGLAVGSDTQYF
TRBV25-1,TRBJ1-5,CASSESHEHF
TRBV20-1,TRBJ1-3,CSARDQGPLVNTIYF
TRBV19,TRBJ1-6,CASSIRDMDNSPLHF
TRBV7-9,TRBJ1-4,CASSLGDRWNEKLFF
TRBV20-1,TRBJ1-4,CSASTGTGIEKLFF
TRBV11-2,TRBJ2-5,CASSLGPSTTQETQYF
TRBV19,TRBJ2-5,CASSMWGSMETQYF
TRBV7-3,TRBJ1-2,CASSLRQGSGYTF
TRBV4-2,TRBJ2-2,CASSYDYSPGGELFF
TRBV7-9,TRBJ2-5,CASSLLRSGETQYF
TRBV30,TRBJ1-2,CAWRGQGASYGYTF
TRBV12-3/TRBV12-4,TRBJ1-4,CASRGTGGVEKLFF
TRBV4-3,TRBJ2-7,CASSPGASGRYEQYF
TRBV7-9,TRBJ1-3,CATPPDRSSGNTIYF
TRBV30,TRBJ2-2,CAWSVQGAGGYTGELFF
TRBV27,TRBJ2-2,CATKTLTNTGELFF
TRBV6-5,TRBJ1-5,CASSTGLQPQHF
TRBV6-5,TRBJ2-6,CASKDNSGANVLTF
TRBV11-2,TRBJ2-1,CASSEFSGYEQFF
TRBV6-2/TRBV6-3,TRBJ2-7,CASSYSITWNEQYF
TRBV9,TRBJ2-3,CASSDTGLPTDTQYF
TRBV9,TRBJ1-2,CASSAGLGQGDGYTF
TRBV4-2,TRBJ2-3,CASSQEGARGTDTQYF
TRBV19,TRBJ2-1,CATSGTGGNEQFF
TRBV7-9,TRBJ2-1,CASSHLDQIAYNEKFF
TRBV29-1,TRBJ2-5,CSGVGGETQYF
TRBV28,TRBJ1-2,CASSPGFGYGYTF
TRBV9,TRBJ2-1,CASSASGRPYNEQFF
TRBV19,TRBJ1-2,CASSEGSYDYGYTF